These 17 T cell receptor beta chains originate from one sample sequenced in a study of T-cell reconstitution after alpha-beta-depleted transplantation in children. As it was prepared, the TCRbeta library received unique molecular identifiers. Each CDR3 protein gets one entry after TCRdb re-called the PCR reads with MiXCR. The sample includes 300,000 to 350,000 distinct CDR3 sequences, about 17% seen only once; the top ten take around 43%. The sample here was PBMCs, mostly from graft donor cells, taken 360 days after TCRalphabeta/CD19-depleted stem cell transplant. The receptor set was obtained from a male patient between 2 and 10 years old who had a stem cell transplant for acute lymphoblastic leukemia, so the T cells may come from the graft donor.

This clonotype was detected only a few times. The chain has TRBV2 and TRBJ2-2; no firm D call. CDR3 length: 13 amino acids. Germline CDR1 and CDR2: SNHLY and FYNNEI. V was clipped by 6 bases and J by 5 bases, with 10 bases between them. This CDR3 is CASRPRSTGELFF. DNA of the CDR3: TGTGCCAGCAGGCCGCGTAGTACCGGGGAGCTGTTTTTT.

This clonotype has only one observation. The CDR3 protein is CASSLLYTGVGANVLTF. CDR3 nucleotide sequence: TGTGCCAGCAGCTTACTATATACAGGGGTCGGGGCCAACGTCCTGACTTTC. The V gene is TRBV7-6, the J gene TRBJ2-6; 7 nucleotides match TRBD1. CDR3 length: 17 amino acids. Germline-derived CDR1 and CDR2 are SGHVS and FNYEAQ. V lost 2 bases to trimming and J lost 4 bases; unmatched junction nucleotides: 8.

This clonotype was observed a few times. The chain employs TRBV10-3 and TRBJ1-3; D gene uncertain. This CDR3 has 12 amino acids. Trimming left V 6 bases short and J 3 bases short, with 6 bases between. Germline V CDR1 and CDR2: ENHRY, SYGVKD. CDR3 nucleotides: TGTGCCATCAGACCGGTTGGAAACACCATATATTTT. Translation: CAIRPVGNTIYF.

The rearrangement uses TRBV3-1 and TRBJ1-2; D perhaps matches TRBD1 (6 bases). The CDR3 sequence is 13 residues long. V shed 2 bases and J shed 6 bases, with 10 bases lying between them. Germline CDR1 LGHDT, CDR2 YNNKEL (reference sequence). In DNA form, the CDR3 reads TGTGCCAGCAGCCAACGGACAGCCCATGGCTACACCTTC. It is translated as CASSQRTAHGYTF.

Only a few counts were recorded for this clonotype. The genes are TRBV15 and TRBJ2-7, with a tentative D call TRBD1 (5 bases). Germline V gene lookup returns CDR1 LNHNV and CDR2 YYDKDF (reference sequence). This CDR3 is 14 amino acids long. V shed 1 base and J shed 3 bases, with 10 bases lying between them. CDR3 region: CATSRGGGVYEQYF. The CDR3, as DNA: TGTGCCACCAGCAGAGGGGGCGGCGTCTACGAGCAGTACTTC.

The table lists this clonotype with a few counts. The CDR3 here is CASSQRLRDPVGKNIQYF. The CDR3 nucleotides are TGTGCCAGCAGCCAACGCCTCCGGGACCCTGTAGGCAAAAACATTCAGTACTTC. J is TRBJ2-4 and V is TRBV3-1; D is tentatively TRBD1 or TRBD2 (5 bases each). Trimming removed 2 bases from V and 3 bases from J, with 20 bases in between. Germline CDR1 is LGHDT and CDR2 is YNNKEL (reference sequence). This CDR3 is 18 amino acids long. The entire variable domain, with the rest obtained from reference TRBV3-1 and TRBJ2-4, is as follows: DTAVSQTPKYLVTQMGNDKSIKCEQNLGHDTMYWYKQDSKKFLKIMFSYNNKELIINETVPNRFSPKSPDKAHLNLHINSLELGDSAVYFCASSQRLRDPVGKNIQYFGAGTRLSVL.

This clonotype occurred a few times. This chain uses TRBV14 with TRBJ2-7; D unresolved. The V gene's germline CDR1 is SGHDN and CDR2 FVKESK. The CDR3 covers 15 residues. V lost 1 base and J lost 3, with 13 bases in between. CDR3 sequence: CASSQASGPYYEQYF. The CDR3 DNA reads as TGTGCCAGCAGCCAAGCGTCCGGTCCATACTACGAGCAGTACTTC.

The V call is TRBV4-2, the J call TRBJ2-1; 12 nucleotides align to TRBD2. The junction had 9 bases not matched to a gene; V was cut back by 0 bases and J by 6 bases. This CDR3 has 18 amino acids. The germline V gene encodes CDR1 LGHNA and CDR2 YNFKEQ. Written as DNA, the CDR3 is TGTGCCAGCAGCCAAGATCGCTCGGCTAGCGGGAGGGCCAATGAGCAGTTCTTC. Translating gives CASSQDRSASGRANEQFF.

This clonotype has a count of ten or more. The chain employs TRBV4-1 and TRBJ2-1; the match to TRBD2 covers 14 bases. The CDR3 runs to 16 residues. The germline V gene has CDR1 MGHRA and CDR2 YSYEKL. The V segment lost 3 bases and the J segment 6 bases; nucleotides outside the gene matches: 4. CDR3 sequence reads: CASSHEGLAGGNEQFF. The CDR3 nucleotides are TGCGCCAGCAGCCATGAAGGACTAGCGGGAGGCAATGAGCAGTTCTTC.

The chain is built from TRBV7-2 and TRBJ2-7, with TRBD2 as a possible D gene (5 bases). Trimming took 0 bases from V and 0 from J, leaving 9 bases between them. In germline, CDR1 is SGHTA, CDR2 FQGNSA. The CDR3 has 15 amino acids. The CDR3: CASSLASGLSYEQYF. DNA for the CDR3: TGTGCCAGCAGCTTAGCAAGCGGCCTCTCCTACGAGCAGTACTTC.

V usage is TRBV20-1 and J usage is TRBJ2-7; 7 bases are a match to TRBD2. From germline, CDR1 is DFQATT and CDR2 SNEGSKA (reference sequence). This CDR3 spans 16 amino acids. Losses at the gene ends were 0 bases for V and 0 bases for J; bases not matched to a gene: 8. CDR3 in DNA: TGCAGTGCTAGAGATTACGGGCGGGGGAGCTCCTACGAGCAGTACTTC. Amino acids: CSARDYGRGSSYEQYF.

This clonotype occurred a few times. The J gene is TRBJ2-1, the V gene TRBV5-4; TRBD2 aligns across 8 bases. CDR1 SGHNT and CDR2 YYREEE come from the germline V gene (reference sequence). CDR3 length equals 15 residues. Unmatched junction bases numbered 5, after V lost 2 bases and J lost 4 bases. Here the CDR3 reads CASSLRLATYNEQFF. CDR3 DNA: TGTGCCAGCAGCTTAAGACTAGCGACTTACAATGAGCAGTTCTTC.

The rearrangement uses TRBV6-5 and TRBJ1-6; 10 bases fit TRBD1. The trim removed 0 bases at V and 9 bases at J, leaving 2 bases unmatched. The CDR3 sequence is 15 residues long. Looked up from germline, CDR1 is MNHEY and CDR2 is SVGAGI. In DNA, the CDR3 is TGTGCCAGCAGTTACTCGACAGGGGGCGGTTCACCCCTCCACTTT. It encodes CASSYSTGGGSPLHF.

This clonotype came up a few times. The gene calls are TRBV3-1 and TRBJ2-7, with a possible D match to TRBD2 (5 bases). The CDR3 consists of 19 residues. V gave up 6 bases and J gave up 6 bases, with 33 bases separating them. Germline-derived CDR1 and CDR2 are LGHDT and YNNKEL (reference sequence). The CDR3 region has the DNA TGTGCCAGCAGTCTCCGCCTTACCCTCGGGCCGGGGATCAAGTCCGAGCAGTACTTC. Its translation is CASSLRLTLGPGIKSEQYF.

This chain joins TRBV20-1 and TRBJ2-5, with 7 positions matching TRBD2. The J segment lost 5 bases and the V segment lost 2 bases, leaving 8 bases of the junction unmatched. From germline, CDR1 is DFQATT and CDR2 SNEGSKA (reference sequence). This CDR3 spans 14 amino acids. CDR3 in amino acids: CSARRRELRETQYF. CDR3 bases: TGCAGTGCTAGACGGCGGGAGCTGAGGGAGACCCAGTACTTC.

This clonotype showed up just a few times. The V call is TRBV7-9, the J call TRBJ2-4; no definite D call. V was pared by 5 bases and J by 9 bases, with 8 bases between. The germline gives CDR1 SEHNR, CDR2 FQNEAQ (reference sequence). The CDR3 is 11 residues long. CDR3 coding DNA: TGTGCCAGCAGCCCCGAGGTCATTCAGTACTTC. Protein: CASSPEVIQYF.

The chain is built from TRBV29-1 and TRBJ1-3; D unclear. There are 13 residues in the CDR3. The V end was cut by 4 bases, the J end by 4 bases, with 11 bases between. CDR1 is SQVTM, CDR2 ANQGSEA, per germline. CDR3: CSVAPLGGNTIYF. CDR3 in DNA: TGCAGCGTTGCTCCACTTGGAGGAAACACCATATATTTT.